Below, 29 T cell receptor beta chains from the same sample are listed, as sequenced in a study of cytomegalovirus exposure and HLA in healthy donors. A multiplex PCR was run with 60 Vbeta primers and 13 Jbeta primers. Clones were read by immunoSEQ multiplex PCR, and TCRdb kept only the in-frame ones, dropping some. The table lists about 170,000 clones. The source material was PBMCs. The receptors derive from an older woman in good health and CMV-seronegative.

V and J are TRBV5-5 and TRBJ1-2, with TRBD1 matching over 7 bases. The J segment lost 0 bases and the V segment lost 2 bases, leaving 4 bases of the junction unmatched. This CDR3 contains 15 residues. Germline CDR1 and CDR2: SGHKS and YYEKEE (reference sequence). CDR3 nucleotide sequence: TGTGCCAGCAGCTTCCGGGACAGCCCTAACTATGGCTACACCTTC. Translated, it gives CASSFRDSPNYGYTF.

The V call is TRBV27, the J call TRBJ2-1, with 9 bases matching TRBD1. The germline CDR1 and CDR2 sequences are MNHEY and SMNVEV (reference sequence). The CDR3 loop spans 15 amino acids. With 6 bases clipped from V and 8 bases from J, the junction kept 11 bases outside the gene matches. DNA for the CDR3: TGTGCCAGCAGCCCCGGGACAGGGAGGGTCCATGAGCAGTTCTTC. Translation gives CASSPGTGRVHEQFF.

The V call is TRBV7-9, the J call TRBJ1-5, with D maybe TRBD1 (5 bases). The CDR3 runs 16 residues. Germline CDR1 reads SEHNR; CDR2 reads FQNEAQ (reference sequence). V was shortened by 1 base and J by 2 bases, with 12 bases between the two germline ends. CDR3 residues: CASSLVIGVGNQPQHF. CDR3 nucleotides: TGTGCCAGCAGCTTAGTAATAGGGGTGGGCAATCAGCCCCAGCATTTT. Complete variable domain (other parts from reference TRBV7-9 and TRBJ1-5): DTGVSQNPRHKITKRGQNVTFRCDPISEHNRLYWYRQTLGQGPEFLTYFQNEAQLEKSRLLSDRFSAERPKGSFSTLEIQRTEQGDSAMYLCASSLVIGVGNQPQHFGDGTRLSIL.

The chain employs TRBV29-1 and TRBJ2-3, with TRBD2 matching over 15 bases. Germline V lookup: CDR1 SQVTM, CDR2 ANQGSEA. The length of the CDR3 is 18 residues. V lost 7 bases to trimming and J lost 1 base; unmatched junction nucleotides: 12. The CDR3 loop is CSGAGGLAGGGRTDTQYF. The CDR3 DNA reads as TGCAGCGGCGCTGGTGGACTAGCGGGGGGGGGCCGCACAGATACGCAGTATTTT.

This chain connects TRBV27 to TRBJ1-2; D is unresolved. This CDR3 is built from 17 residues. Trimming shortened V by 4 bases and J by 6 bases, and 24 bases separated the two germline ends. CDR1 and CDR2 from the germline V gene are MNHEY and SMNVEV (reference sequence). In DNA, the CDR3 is TGTGCCAGCAGTTCCAAACCAAGACCGAGAACTACGAATGGCTACACCTTC. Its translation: CASSSKPRPRTTNGYTF.

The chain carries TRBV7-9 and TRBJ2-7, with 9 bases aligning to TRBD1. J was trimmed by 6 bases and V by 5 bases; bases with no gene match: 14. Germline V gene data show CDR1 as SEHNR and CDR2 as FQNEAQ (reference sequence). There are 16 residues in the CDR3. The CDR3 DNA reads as TGTGCCAGCAGCCCTCTTGGGGGACAGGGTTTTGGCGAGCAGTACTTC. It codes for CASSPLGGQGFGEQYF.

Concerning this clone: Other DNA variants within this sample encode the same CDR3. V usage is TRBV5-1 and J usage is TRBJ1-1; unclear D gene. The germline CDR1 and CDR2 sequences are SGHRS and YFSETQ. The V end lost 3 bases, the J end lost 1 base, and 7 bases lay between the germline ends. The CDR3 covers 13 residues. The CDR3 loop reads CASSSTGNTEAFF. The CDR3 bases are TGCGCCAGCAGCTCGACGGGGAACACTGAAGCTTTCTTT.

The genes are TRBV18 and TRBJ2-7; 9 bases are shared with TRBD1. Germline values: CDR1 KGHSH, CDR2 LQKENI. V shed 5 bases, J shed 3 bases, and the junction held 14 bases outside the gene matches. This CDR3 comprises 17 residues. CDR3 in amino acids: CASSSRLGVTGGYEQYF. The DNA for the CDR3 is TGTGCCAGCTCATCCCGCCTGGGGGTGACAGGGGGCTACGAGCAGTACTTC.

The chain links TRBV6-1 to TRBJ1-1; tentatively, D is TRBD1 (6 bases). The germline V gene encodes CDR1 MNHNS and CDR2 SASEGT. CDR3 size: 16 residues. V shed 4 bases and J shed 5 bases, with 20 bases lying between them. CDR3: CASSAGGPLGWTEAFF. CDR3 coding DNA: TGTGCCAGCAGTGCGGGGGGGCCCCTCGGATGGACTGAAGCTTTCTTT.

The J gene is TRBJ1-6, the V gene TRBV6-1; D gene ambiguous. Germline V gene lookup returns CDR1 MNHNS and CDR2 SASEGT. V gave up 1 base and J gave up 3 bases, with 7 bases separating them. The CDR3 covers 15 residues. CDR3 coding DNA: TGTGCCAGCAGTGAAGTTCTCGGCTATAATTCACCCCTCCACTTT. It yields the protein CASSEVLGYNSPLHF.

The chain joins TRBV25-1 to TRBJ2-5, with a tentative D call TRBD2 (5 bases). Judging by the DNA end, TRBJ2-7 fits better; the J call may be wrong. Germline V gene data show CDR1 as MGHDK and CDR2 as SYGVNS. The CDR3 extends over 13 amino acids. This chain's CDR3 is CASSESGYYEQYF. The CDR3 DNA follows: TGTGCCAGCAGTGAGAGCGGTTACTACGAGCAGTACTTC.

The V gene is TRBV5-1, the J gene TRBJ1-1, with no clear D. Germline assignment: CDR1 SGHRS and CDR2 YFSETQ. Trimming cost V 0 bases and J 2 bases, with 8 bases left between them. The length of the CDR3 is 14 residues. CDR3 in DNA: TGCGCCAGCAGCTTGGGACTTAGTAACACTGAAGCTTTCTTT. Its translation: CASSLGLSNTEAFF.

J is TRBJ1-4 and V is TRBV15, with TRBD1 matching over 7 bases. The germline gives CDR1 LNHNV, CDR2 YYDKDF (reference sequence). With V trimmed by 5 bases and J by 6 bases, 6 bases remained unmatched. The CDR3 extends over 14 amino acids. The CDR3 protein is CATSGPGQYEKLFF. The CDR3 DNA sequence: TGTGCCACCAGCGGACCGGGACAGTATGAAAAACTGTTTTTT. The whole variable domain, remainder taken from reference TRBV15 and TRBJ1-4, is DAMVIQNPRYQVTQFGKPVTLSCSQTLNHNVMYWYQQKSSQAPKLLFHYYDKDFNNEADTPDNFQSRRPNTSFCFLDIRSPGLGDTAMYLCATSGPGQYEKLFFGSGTQLSVL.

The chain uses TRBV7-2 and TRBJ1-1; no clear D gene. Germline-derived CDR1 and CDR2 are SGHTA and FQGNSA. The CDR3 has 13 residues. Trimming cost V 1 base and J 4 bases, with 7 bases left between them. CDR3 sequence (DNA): TGTGCCAGCAGCTTAGGGGCATTCACTGAAGCTTTCTTT. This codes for CASSLGAFTEAFF. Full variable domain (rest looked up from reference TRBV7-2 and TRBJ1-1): GAGVSQSPSNKVTEKGKDVELRCDPISGHTALYWYRQSLGQGLEFLIYFQGNSAPDKSGLPSDRFSAERTGGSVSTLTIQRTQQEDSAVYLCASSLGAFTEAFFGQGTRLTVV.

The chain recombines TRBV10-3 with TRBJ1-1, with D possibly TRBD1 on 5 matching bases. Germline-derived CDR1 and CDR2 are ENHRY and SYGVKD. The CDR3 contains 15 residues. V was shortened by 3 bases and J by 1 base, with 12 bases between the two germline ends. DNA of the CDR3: TGTGCCATCAGTGAAGGGGCGGATTCGAACACTGAAGCTTTCTTT. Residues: CAISEGADSNTEAFF.

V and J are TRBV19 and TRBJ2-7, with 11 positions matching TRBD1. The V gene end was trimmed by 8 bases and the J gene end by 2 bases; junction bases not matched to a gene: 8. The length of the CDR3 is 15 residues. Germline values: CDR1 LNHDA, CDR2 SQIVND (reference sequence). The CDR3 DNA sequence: TGTGCCAGTGAGGGTGGGACAGGGGGTACCTACGAGCAGTACTTC. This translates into CASEGGTGGTYEQYF.

CDR3 sequence (DNA): TGTGCCAGCAGCTTAGTGGACAGGGGGACCGACTACGAGCAGTACTTC. Translation gives CASSLVDRGTDYEQYF. This chain joins TRBV7-9 and TRBJ2-5, with TRBD1 identical over 10 bases. The DNA end lines up better with TRBJ2-7; the J call may be wrong. The germline CDR1 and CDR2 sequences are SEHNR and FQNEAQ (reference sequence). The CDR3 is made up of 16 amino acids.

The CDR3 sequence is CASSVRSGTAAGEQYF. The DNA for the CDR3 is TGCGCCAGCAGCGTTCGCTCCGGGACAGCTGCGGGTGAGCAGTACTTC. This chain links TRBV5-1 with TRBJ2-7; 7 bases map to TRBD1. Germline V lookup: CDR1 SGHRS, CDR2 YFSETQ. The CDR3 is 16 amino acids. With 4 bases clipped from V and 7 bases from J, the junction kept 17 bases outside the gene matches.

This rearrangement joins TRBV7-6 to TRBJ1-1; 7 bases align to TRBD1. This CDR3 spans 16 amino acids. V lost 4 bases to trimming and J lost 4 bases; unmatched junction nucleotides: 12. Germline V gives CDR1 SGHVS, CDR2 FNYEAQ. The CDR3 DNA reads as TGTGCCAGCAGCTCACTCAAGGGGGCCCGGGGCACTGAAGCTTTCTTT. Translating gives CASSSLKGARGTEAFF. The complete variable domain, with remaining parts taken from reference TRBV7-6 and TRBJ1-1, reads GAGVSQSPRYKVTKRGQDVALRCDPISGHVSLYWYRQALGQGPEFLTYFNYEAQQDKSGLPNDRFSAERPEGSISTLTIQRTEQRDSAMYRCASSSLKGARGTEAFFGQGTRLTVV.

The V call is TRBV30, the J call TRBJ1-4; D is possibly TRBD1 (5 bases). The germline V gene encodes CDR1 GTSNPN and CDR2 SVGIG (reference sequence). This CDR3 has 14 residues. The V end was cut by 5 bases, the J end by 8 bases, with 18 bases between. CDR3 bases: TGTGCCTGGGGCCCCGGGGGTTGGCGGGAAAAACTGTTTTTT. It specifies CAWGPGGWREKLFF.

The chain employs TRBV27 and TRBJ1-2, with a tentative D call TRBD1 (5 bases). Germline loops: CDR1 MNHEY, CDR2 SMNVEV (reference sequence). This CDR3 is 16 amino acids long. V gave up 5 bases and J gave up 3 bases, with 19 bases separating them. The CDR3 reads CASSPIAGGEDYGYTF. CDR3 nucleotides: TGTGCCAGCAGTCCAATCGCGGGGGGAGAGGACTATGGCTACACCTTC.

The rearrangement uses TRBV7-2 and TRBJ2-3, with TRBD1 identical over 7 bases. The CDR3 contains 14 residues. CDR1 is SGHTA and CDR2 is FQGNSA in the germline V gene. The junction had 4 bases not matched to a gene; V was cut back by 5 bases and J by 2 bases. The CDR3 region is CASSRDRFTDTQYF. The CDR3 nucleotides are TGTGCCAGCAGCCGGGACAGATTCACAGATACGCAGTATTTT.

CDR3 DNA: TGTGCTAGTGGTTTCACTGTCGGACAGGGGAGAAATGAGCAGTTCTTC. Translation gives CASGFTVGQGRNEQFF. The rearrangement uses TRBV12-5 and TRBJ2-1; 9 nucleotides line up with TRBD1. The germline CDR1 and CDR2 sequences are LGHNT and FRNRAP. CDR3 length: 16 amino acids. Trimming cost V 3 bases and J 7 bases; bases outside gene matches: 10.

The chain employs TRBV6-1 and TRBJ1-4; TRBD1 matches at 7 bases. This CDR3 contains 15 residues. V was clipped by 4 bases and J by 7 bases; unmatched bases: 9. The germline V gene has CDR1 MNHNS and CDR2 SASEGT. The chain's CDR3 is CASSVAGGGGEKLFF. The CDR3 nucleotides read TGTGCCAGCAGTGTGGCAGGGGGAGGAGGTGAAAAACTGTTTTTT.

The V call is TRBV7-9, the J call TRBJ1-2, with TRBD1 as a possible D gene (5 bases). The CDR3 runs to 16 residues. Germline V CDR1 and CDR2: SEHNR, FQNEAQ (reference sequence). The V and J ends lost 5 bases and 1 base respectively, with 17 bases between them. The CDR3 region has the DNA TGTGCCAGCAGCCAAACCCCCCTGACAGTTAACTATGGCTACACCTTC. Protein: CASSQTPLTVNYGYTF.

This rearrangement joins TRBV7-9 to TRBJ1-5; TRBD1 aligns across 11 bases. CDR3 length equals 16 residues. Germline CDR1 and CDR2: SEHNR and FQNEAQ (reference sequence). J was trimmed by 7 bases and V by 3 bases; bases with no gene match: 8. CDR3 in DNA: TGTGCCAGCAGCTTCCCCTGGACAGGGGGCGGCCAGCCCCAGCATTTT. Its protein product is CASSFPWTGGGQPQHF.

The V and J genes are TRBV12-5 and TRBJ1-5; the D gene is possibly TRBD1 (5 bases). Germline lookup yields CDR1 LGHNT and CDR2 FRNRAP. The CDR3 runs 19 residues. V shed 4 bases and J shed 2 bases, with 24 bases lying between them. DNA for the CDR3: TGTGCTAGTGGTTCCTCGGCAGGGCTACCGATATGTGGCAATCAGCCCCAGCATTTT. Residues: CASGSSAGLPICGNQPQHF. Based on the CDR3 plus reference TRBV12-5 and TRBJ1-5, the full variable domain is DARVTQTPRHKVTEMGQEVTMRCQPILGHNTVFWYRQTMMQGLELLAYFRNRAPLDDSGMPKDRFSAEMPDATLATLKIQPSEPRDSAVYFCASGSSAGLPICGNQPQHFGDGTRLSIL.

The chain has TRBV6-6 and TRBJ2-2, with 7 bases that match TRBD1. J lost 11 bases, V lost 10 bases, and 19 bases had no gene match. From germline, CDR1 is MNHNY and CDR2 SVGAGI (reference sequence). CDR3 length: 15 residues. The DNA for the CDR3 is TGTGCCACCACCTCAGGACAGGAATATCTCGGAGAGCTGTTTTTT. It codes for CATTSGQEYLGELFF.

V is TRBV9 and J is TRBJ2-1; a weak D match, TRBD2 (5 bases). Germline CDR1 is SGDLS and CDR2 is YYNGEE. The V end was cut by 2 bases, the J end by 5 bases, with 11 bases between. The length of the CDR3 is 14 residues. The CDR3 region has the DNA TGTGCCAGCAGCGTGTTAGCGACAAACAATGAGCAGTTCTTC. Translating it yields CASSVLATNNEQFF.